The entry below gives a single TCR beta chain sequence along with its context. This specimen comes from a study of blood T cell repertoires in COVID-19. Per the original methods: For nucleated cells, counts were estimated from reference gene primer amplification. Sequencing was performed with immunoSEQ multiplex PCR; in TCRdb, only in-frame clones are kept and a portion is missing. The D gene and trimming were derived from the DNA, and the V and J assignments and clone size from that table. This table has around 97,000 clones, about 83% appearing once. V lost 4 bases and J 7 bases, leaving 8 bases between the germline ends. The CDR3 extends over 13 amino acids. Germline CDR1 is MNHEY and CDR2 is SVGEGT.

The sample consisted of peripheral blood. The clonotype originates from a human donor in a cohort sampled during active COVID-19. The chain recombines TRBV6-2 or TRBV6-3 with TRBJ1-6; D call uncertain. CDR3 protein: CASSLPGNSPLHF. The DNA for the CDR3 is TGTGCCAGCAGTTTACCGGGGAATTCACCCCTCCACTTT.